This TCR beta chain was observed in a study of metastatic and nonmetastatic thyroid tumors. Study summary: Repertoire comparison spanned blood and tumor or nodule tissue of malignant and benign thyroid patients. Study results and limitations: Patients with malignant thyroid tumors reportedly had significantly higher TCR beta diversity than those with benign nodules, in blood and tumor.

This clone has a count of ten or more. Its antigen is as yet unknown. Original processing notes: What underpinned the distant-metastasis classifier for papillary thyroid cancer was the set of CDR3 differences across clinicopathological groups. TCRdb reanalyzed the PCR reads via MiXCR. These V and J calls are TCRdb output, not the study's own analysis. Among some 50,000 clones listed, approximately 20% were seen once. Every patient underwent thyroid surgery untreated. Trimming stripped 6 bases from V and 6 bases from J, with 8 bases between. This CDR3 has 11 residues. Germline lookup yields CDR1 MNHNS and CDR2 SASEGT.

The receptor comes from a male donor with papillary thyroid cancer or a benign thyroid nodule (not recorded which). Some clones in this sample may be carry-over from other donors' samples. The specimen was blood. V usage is TRBV6-1 and J usage is TRBJ1-2; D is undetermined. The DNA of the CDR3 is TGTGCCAGCAGGTTCCGAGATGGCTACACCTTC. Protein sequence: CASRFRDGYTF.